This is a list of T cell receptor beta chains from one sample in a study of human thymus T cells. Assay used: immunoSEQ multiplex PCR; TCRdb lists only in-frame clones, some missing. The sample contains tens of thousands of clones, just over 95% of which appear only once. Sequences were obtained from thymus tissue. Every receptor here comes from a boy under three years old with a congenital heart defect but otherwise immunologically healthy. Each CDR3 is given with its conserved first and last residue.

TRBV5-6 | CASSSPGTGHQNYGYTF
TRBV19 | CASSSTQPRGYTF
TRBV7-6 | CASSHLRNTEAFF
TRBV4-3 | CASSQSRGDSFGNTIYF
TRBV29-1 | CSVRDREEQYF
TRBV6-1 | CASREGPRDGEQYF
TRBV5-6 | CASSRGQANTGELFF
TRBV13 | CASSPETGSSEAFF
TRBV6-7 | CASRTLEFIQPQHF
TRBV5-5 | CASSLARQANSYEQYF
TRBV5-1 | CASSFSGSFYNEQFF
TRBV28 | CASSSTYPQSGNTIYF
TRBV2 | CASRSTGVDYGYTF
TRBV11-2 | CASSPTSGRGFLTDTQYF
TRBV7-2 | CASSPDPTGTRGYGYTF
TRBV5-6 | CASSLGVMRVPTSTDTQYF
TRBV4-3 | CASSPNSGTGNRLSGNTIYF
TRBV9 | CASSVIQQGRSNQPQHF
TRBV11-2 | CASRSNRDRFWEQYF
TRBV4-3 | CASSQVHRTSYEQYF
TRBV6-6 | CASSSLGDTQYF
TRBV9 | CASSVTSGRVYNEQFF
TRBV4-1 | CASSQFLGNRNQETQYF
TRBV7-2 | CASSLARCTSGQTDTQYF
TRBV29-1 | CSVALAGAYEQYF
TRBV15 | CATSKGRHQPQHF
TRBV27 | CASSTLRNRKSSYEQYF
TRBV6-5 | CASSGTDTEAFF
TRBV7-8 | CASSLRPGEEDQPQHF
TRBV19 | CASSISLPGLAVTDTQYF
TRBV6-1 | CASSDVGLAGEGAAKNIQYF
TRBV14 | CASSPAGKPTINFPDTQYF
TRBV19 | CASSPRRGGTDTQYF
TRBV5-1 | CASSLSGTGRDSYNSPLHF
TRBV4-3 | CASSQHLPKGPGELFF
TRBV19 | CASSIAGRISNQPQHF
TRBV7-6 | CASSNDQRTGFGSPLHF
TRBV6-1 | CATAALQGVGELFF
TRBV28 | CASNGRAPGELFF
TRBV7-2 | CASSSLAGGPYEQYF
TRBV7-2 | CASSSLGWREGPREQYF
TRBV7-2 | CASSFVVERGSTDTQYF
TRBV5-6 | CASSLDRLAGEEETQYF